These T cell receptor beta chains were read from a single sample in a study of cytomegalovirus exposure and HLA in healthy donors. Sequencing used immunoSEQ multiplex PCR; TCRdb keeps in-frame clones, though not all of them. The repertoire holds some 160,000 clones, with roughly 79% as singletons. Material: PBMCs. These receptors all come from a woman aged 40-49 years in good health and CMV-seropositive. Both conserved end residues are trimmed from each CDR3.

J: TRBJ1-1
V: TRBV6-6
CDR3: ASTVGQRGRNTEAF

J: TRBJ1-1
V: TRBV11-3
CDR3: ASSPRGGGTEAF

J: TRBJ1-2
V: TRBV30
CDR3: AWSPGANGYT

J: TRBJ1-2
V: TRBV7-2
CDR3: ASSPAGGLSSGYT

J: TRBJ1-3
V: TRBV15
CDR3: ATSRDLAGGNTIY

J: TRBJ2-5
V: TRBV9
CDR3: ASSVGVAGAPTQY

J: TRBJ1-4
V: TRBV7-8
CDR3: ASRKSGAPNEKLF

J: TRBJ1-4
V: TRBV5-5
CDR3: ASSPEYRDRVEKLF

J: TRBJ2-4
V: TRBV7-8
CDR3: ASSSQGRNIQY

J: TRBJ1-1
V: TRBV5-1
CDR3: ASSLVGDNAATEAF

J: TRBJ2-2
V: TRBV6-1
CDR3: ASSVFSGQNTGELF

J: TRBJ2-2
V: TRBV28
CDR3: ASSGGEVGAGELF

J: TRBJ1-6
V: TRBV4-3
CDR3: ASSQEGDSPLH

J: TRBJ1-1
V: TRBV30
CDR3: AWSGGRNTEAF

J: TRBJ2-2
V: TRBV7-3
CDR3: ASSLRTGELF

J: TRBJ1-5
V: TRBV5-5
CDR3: ASSLGGGNQPQH

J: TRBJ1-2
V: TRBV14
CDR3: ASSQGARGFYT

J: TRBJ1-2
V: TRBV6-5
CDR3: ASSYGTGEYGYT

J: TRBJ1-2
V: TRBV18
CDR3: ASSPYRGFDYGYT

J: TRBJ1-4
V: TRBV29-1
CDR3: SVRQGSGEKLF

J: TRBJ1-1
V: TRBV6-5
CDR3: ASSQTGVPNTEAF

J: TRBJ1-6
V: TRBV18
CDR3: ASSPVRAEDSPLH

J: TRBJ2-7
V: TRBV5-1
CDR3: ASSLVSGGYEQY

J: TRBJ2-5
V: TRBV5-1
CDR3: ASRHSGGDSNVETQY

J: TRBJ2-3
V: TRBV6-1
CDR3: ASSGLGGGDTQY

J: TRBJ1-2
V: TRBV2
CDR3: ASRIESSGT

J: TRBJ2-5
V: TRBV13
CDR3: ASSPGTSGGQETQY

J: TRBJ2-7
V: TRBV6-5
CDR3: ASSLGTGHYEQY

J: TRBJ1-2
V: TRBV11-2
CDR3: ASSPPGRAFSDGGYT

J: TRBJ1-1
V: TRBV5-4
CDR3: ASSLAGAGQAF

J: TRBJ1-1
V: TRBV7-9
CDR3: ASSPGQAWLAF

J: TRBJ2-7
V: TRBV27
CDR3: ASSLHEAYEQY

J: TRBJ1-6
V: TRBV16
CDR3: ASGGQSSSPLH

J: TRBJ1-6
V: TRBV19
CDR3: ASSIGRGESPLH

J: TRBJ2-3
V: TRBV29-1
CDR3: SVPRSGGWDTQY

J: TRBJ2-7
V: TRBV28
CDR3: ASSPSWVGATGGSYEQY

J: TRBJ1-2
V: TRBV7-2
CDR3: ASSLLTGAVRGYT

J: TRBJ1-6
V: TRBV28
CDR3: ASRGTGFESPLH

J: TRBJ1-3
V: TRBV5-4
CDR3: ASSLDRGSGNTIY

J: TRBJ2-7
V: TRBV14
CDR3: ASSQQFYEQY

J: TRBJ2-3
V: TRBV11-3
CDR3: ASSRDSASTDTQY

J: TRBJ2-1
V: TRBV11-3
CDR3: ASSLRRGGYNEQF

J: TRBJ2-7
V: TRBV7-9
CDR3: ASSLSGKAYEQY

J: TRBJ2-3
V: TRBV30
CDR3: AWSVREHTQY

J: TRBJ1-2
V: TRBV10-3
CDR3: AISKSPQGNYGYT

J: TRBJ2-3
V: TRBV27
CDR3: ASSPGWGGAEDTQY

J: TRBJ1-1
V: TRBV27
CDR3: ASSLSGAGLNTEAF